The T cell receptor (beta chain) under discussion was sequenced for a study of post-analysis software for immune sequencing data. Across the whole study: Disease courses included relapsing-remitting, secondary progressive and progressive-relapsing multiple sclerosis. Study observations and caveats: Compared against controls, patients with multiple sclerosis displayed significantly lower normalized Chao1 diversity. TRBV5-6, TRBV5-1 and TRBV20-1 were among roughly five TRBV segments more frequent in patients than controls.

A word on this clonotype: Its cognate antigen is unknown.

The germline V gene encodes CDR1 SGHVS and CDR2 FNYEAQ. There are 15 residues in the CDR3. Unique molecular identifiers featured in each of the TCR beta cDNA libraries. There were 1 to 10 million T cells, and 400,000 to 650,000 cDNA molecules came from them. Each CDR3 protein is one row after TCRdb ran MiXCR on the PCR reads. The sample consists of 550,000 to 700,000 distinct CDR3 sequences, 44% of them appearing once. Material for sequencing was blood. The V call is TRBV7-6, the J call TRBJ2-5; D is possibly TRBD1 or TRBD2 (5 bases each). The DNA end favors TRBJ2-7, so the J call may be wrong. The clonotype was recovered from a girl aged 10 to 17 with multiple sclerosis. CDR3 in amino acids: CASSLAWGPTYEQYF. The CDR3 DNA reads TGTGCCAGCAGCTTAGCGTGGGGACCCACTTACGAGCAGTACTTC.